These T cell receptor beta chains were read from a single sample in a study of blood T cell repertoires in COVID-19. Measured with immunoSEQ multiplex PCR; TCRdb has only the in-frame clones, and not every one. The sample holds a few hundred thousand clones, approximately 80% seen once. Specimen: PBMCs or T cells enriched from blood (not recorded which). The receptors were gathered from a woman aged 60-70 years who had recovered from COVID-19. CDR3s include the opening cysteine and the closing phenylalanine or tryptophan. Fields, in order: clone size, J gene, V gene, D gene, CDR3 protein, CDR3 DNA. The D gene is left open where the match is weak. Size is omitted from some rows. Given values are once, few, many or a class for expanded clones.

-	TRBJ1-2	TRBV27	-	CASRVEVRGGYTF	TGTGCCAGCAGGGTAGAGGTACGGGGTGGCTACACCTTC
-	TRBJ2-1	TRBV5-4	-	CASSLNAENPYNEQFF	TGTGCCAGCAGCTTGAACGCGGAAAACCCCTACAATGAGCAGTTCTTC
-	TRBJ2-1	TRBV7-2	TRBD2	CASSLGISGYNEQFF	TGTGCCAGCAGCTTAGGCATTAGCGGGTACAATGAGCAGTTCTTC
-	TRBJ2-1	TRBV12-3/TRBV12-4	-	CASSQNNEQFF	TGTGCCAGCAGCCAAAACAATGAGCAGTTCTTC
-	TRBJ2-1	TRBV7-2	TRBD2	CASSLGGGINEQFF	TGTGCCAGCAGCTTGGGCGGGGGGATCAATGAGCAGTTCTTC
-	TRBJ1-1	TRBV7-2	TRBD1	CASSLYQGGNTEAFF	TGTGCCAGCAGCTTATACCAGGGGGGGAACACTGAAGCTTTCTTT
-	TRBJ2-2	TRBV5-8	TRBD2	CASSLVAGVDTGELFF	TGTGCCAGCAGCTTGGTTGCGGGAGTAGACACCGGGGAGCTGTTTTTT
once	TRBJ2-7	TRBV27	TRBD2	CASSLLLAGGSYEQYF	TGTGCCAGCAGCCTCCTACTAGCGGGAGGCTCCTACGAGCAGTACTTC
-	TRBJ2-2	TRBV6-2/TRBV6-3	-	CASSLLWGDTGELFF	TGTGCCAGCAGTTTACTGTGGGGCGACACCGGGGAGCTGTTTTTT
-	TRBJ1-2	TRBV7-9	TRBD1	CASSPGTANYGYTF	TGTGCCAGCAGCCCTGGGACAGCTAATTATGGCTACACCTTC
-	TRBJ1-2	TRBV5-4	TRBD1	CASSLGGPGGPYYGYTF	TGTGCCAGCAGCTTGGGGGGGCCAGGGGGCCCTTACTATGGCTACACCTTC
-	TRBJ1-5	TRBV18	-	CASSPSGVMNNQPQHF	TGTGCCAGCTCACCATCAGGGGTAATGAACAATCAGCCCCAGCATTTT
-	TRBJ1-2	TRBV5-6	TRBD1	CASSSGTGRNYGYTF	TGTGCCAGCAGCTCCGGGACAGGAAGAAACTATGGCTACACCTTC
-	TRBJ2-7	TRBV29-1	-	CSVGHQGSSYEQYF	TGCAGCGTCGGTCACCAGGGTAGCTCCTACGAGCAGTACTTC
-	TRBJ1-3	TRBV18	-	CASSPSTGIFGNTIYF	TGTGCCAGCTCACCATCTACAGGGATTTTTGGAAACACCATATATTTT
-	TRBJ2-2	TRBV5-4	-	CASSSYGGANTGELFF	TGTGCCAGCAGCTCGTACGGGGGTGCGAACACCGGGGAGCTGTTTTTT
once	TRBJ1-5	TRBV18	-	CASSLRTISGVGNQPQHF	TGTGCCAGCTCACTACGGACAATTAGCGGGGTAGGGAATCAGCCCCAGCATTTT
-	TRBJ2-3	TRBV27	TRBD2	CASSPMGLAGVNTDTQYF	TGTGCCAGCAGTCCAATGGGACTAGCGGGGGTTAACACAGATACGCAGTATTTT
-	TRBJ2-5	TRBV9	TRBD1	CASSPQSRGLETQYF	TGTGCCAGCAGCCCACAGAGCAGGGGGCTAGAGACCCAGTACTTC
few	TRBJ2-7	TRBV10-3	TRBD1	CAISESGQGVREQYF	TGTGCCATCAGTGAGTCAGGCCAGGGGGTACGCGAGCAGTACTTC
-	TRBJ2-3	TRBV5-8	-	CASGAGGTDTQYF	TGTGCCAGCGGCGCAGGGGGCACAGATACGCAGTATTTT
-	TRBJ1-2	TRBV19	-	CASSMYFGGYGYTF	TGTGCCAGTAGTATGTATTTCGGCGGCTATGGCTACACCTTC
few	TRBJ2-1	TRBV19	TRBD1	CATQVQGVDNEQFF	TGTGCCACCCAGGTACAGGGGGTCGATAATGAGCAGTTCTTC
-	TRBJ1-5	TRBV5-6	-	CASSLASGGASNQPQHF	TGTGCCAGCAGCTTGGCCTCGGGGGGGGCGAGCAATCAGCCCCAGCATTTT
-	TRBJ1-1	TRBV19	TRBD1	CASSSDRGGTEAFF	TGTGCCAGTAGTTCGGACAGGGGAGGAACTGAAGCTTTCTTT
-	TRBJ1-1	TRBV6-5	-	CASKGLASTEAFF	TGTGCCAGCAAAGGTCTAGCAAGCACTGAAGCTTTCTTT
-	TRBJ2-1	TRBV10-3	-	CAISEPGDIRSYNEQFF	TGTGCCATCAGTGAGCCAGGGGACATTCGCTCCTACAATGAGCAGTTCTTC
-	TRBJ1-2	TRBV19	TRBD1	CASSPRDSRGYGYTF	TGTGCCAGTAGTCCCCGGGACAGCCGTGGGTATGGCTACACCTTC
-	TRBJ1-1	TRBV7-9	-	CASSLRQGNTEAFF	TGTGCCAGCAGCTTGCGGCAGGGAAATACTGAAGCTTTCTTT
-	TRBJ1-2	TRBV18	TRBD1	CASSRSGTGGETNYGYTF	TGTGCCAGCTCTCGATCCGGGACAGGGGGCGAGACTAACTATGGCTACACCTTC
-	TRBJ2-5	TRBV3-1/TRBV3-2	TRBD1	CASSPGARGLETQYF	TGTGCCAGCAGCCCAGGCGCAAGGGGGCTGGAGACCCAGTACTTC
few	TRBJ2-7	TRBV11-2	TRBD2	CASSLEAGGWYEQYF	TGTGCCAGCAGCTTAGAGGCGGGAGGCTGGTACGAGCAGTACTTC
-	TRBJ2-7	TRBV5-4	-	CASSLQMLVSSASSYEQYF	TGTGCCAGCAGCTTGCAAATGCTCGTTTCTAGCGCCAGCTCCTACGAGCAGTACTTC
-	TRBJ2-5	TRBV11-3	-	CASSSAGSETQYF	TGTGCCAGCAGCTCGGCGGGGTCAGAGACCCAGTACTTC
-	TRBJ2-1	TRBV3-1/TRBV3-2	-	CASSQDSSDNEQFF	TGTGCCAGCAGCCAAGATTCGTCGGACAATGAGCAGTTCTTC
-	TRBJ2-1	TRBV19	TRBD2	CASIQRGDNEQFF	TGTGCCAGTATACAACGGGGGGACAATGAGCAGTTCTTC
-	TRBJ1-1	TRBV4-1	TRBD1	CASSRQGGLNTEAFF	TGCGCCAGCAGTCGACAGGGCGGCCTGAACACTGAAGCTTTCTTT
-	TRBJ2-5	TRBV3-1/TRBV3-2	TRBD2	CASSQMTSRQETQYF	TGTGCCAGCAGCCAGATGACTAGCCGTCAAGAGACCCAGTACTTC
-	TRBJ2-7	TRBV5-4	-	CASSLPPLYEQYF	TGTGCCAGCAGCTTGCCCCCTCTCTACGAGCAGTACTTC
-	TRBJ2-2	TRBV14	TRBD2	CASSQRRGAFNTGELFF	TGTGCCAGCAGCCAACGGCGGGGGGCCTTTAACACCGGGGAGCTGTTTTTT
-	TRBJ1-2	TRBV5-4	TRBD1	CASSLGTAYGYTF	TGTGCCAGCAGCCTAGGGACAGCCTATGGCTACACCTTC
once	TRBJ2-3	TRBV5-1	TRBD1	CASSSEGLRTGGDTQYF	TGCGCCAGCAGCTCGGAGGGGTTGCGGACAGGGGGTGATACGCAGTATTTT
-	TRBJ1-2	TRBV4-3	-	CASSPGRGGTHNGYTF	TGCGCCAGCAGCCCGGGCCGGGGCGGGACTCACAATGGCTACACCTTC
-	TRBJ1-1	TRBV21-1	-	CASSKEEGSMNTEAFF	TGTGCCAGCAGCAAAGAGGAGGGATCCATGAACACTGAAGCTTTCTTT
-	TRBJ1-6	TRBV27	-	CASSVGQLNSPLHF	TGTGCCAGCAGTGTTGGACAGCTTAATTCACCCCTCCACTTT
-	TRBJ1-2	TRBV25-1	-	CARENGFGYTF	TGTGCCAGGGAGAACGGATTTGGCTACACCTTC
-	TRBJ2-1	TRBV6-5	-	CASSFGQNNEQFF	TGTGCCAGCAGTTTCGGACAGAACAATGAGCAGTTCTTC
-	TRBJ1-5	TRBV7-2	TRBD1	CASSLALGQGASSNQPQHF	TGTGCCAGCAGCTTAGCGTTGGGACAGGGGGCAAGTAGCAATCAGCCCCAGCATTTT
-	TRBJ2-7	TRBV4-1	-	CASSQDAGDEQYF	TGCGCCAGCAGCCAAGATGCAGGGGACGAGCAGTACTTC
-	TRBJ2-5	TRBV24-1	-	CATSDSHPPGEETQYF	TGTGCCACCAGTGATTCGCACCCCCCGGGGGAAGAGACCCAGTACTTC
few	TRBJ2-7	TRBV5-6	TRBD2	CASSFGLVGEQYF	TGTGCCAGCAGCTTCGGACTAGTCGGCGAGCAGTACTTC
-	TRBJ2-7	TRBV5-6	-	CASSFVRDWDEQYF	TGTGCCAGCAGCTTCGTGAGGGATTGGGACGAGCAGTACTTC
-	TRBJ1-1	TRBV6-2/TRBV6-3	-	CASSYHSKNTEAFF	TGTGCCAGCAGTTACCACAGCAAGAACACTGAAGCTTTCTTT
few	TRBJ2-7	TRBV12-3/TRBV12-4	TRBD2	CASSLSGRHEQYF	TGTGCCAGCAGTTTGAGCGGGAGGCACGAGCAGTACTTC
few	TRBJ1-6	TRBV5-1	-	CASSLGGQTNSPLHF	TGCGCCAGCAGCTTGGGCGGACAGACCAATTCACCCCTCCACTTT
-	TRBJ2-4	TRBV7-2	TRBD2	CASSFQGLAGGLISNIQYF	TGTGCCAGCAGCTTCCAGGGACTAGCGGGAGGCCTGATTTCAAACATTCAGTACTTC
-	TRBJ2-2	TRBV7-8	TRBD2	CASSPRLAGSTGELFF	TGTGCCAGCAGCCCCAGACTAGCGGGATCAACCGGGGAGCTGTTTTTT
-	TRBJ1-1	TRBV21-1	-	CASSKGGRTEAFF	TGTGCCAGCAGCAAAGGCGGTCGCACTGAAGCTTTCTTT
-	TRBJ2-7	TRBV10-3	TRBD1	CAISEGQGETYEQYF	TGTGCCATCAGTGAGGGGCAGGGGGAGACCTACGAGCAGTACTTC